Each of the 16 T cell receptor beta chains below was sequenced from the same sample in a study of T cell responses to AZD1222 COVID-19 vaccine. Sequencing used immunoSEQ multiplex PCR; TCRdb keeps in-frame clones, though not all of them. This sample has under 35,000 clones, with 88% found just once. The starting material was peripheral blood, obtained 28 days after the second AZD1222 dose. These receptors all stem from an adult who received the AZD1222 COVID-19 vaccine.

This chain connects TRBV6-2 or TRBV6-3 to TRBJ2-1, with a weak D call TRBD2 (5 bases). Trimming took 4 bases from V and 3 from J, leaving 19 bases between them. Germline assignment: CDR1 MNHEY and CDR2 SVGEGT. CDR3 length equals 17 residues. The CDR3 sequence is CASSSPTASNRYNEQFF. As DNA, the CDR3 is TGTGCCAGCAGTTCCCCGACGGCTAGCAATCGCTACAATGAGCAGTTCTTC.

The chain links TRBV5-1 to TRBJ2-1, with TRBD1 matching over 7 bases. In germline, CDR1 is SGHRS, CDR2 YFSETQ. V shed 4 bases and J 7 bases; nucleotides not matched to a gene: 5. This CDR3 contains 13 residues. The CDR3 bases are TGCGCCAGCAGCCCCCAGGGGGTGAATGAGCAGTTCTTC. Protein: CASSPQGVNEQFF.

The chain carries TRBV28 and TRBJ1-2; unclear D gene. CDR3 length: 13 residues. Germline V gene lookup returns CDR1 MDHEN and CDR2 SYDVKM. Between the trimmed V and J ends, which lost 6 bases and 3 bases, there was a span of 11 bases. In DNA, the CDR3 is TGTGCCAGCAGCCCGGCGAGGCACTATGGCTACACCTTC. It translates to CASSPARHYGYTF.

This sequence joins TRBV6-5 and TRBJ2-1, with TRBD2 as a possible D gene (5 bases). The CDR3 spans 12 residues. CDR1 and CDR2 from the germline V gene are MNHEY and SVGAGI. Between the trimmed V and J ends, which lost 5 bases and 7 bases, there was a span of 9 bases. CDR3 in amino acids: CASSNPGNEQFF. The CDR3 DNA sequence: TGTGCCAGCAGTAACCCGGGGAATGAGCAGTTCTTC.

This rearrangement joins TRBV6-6 to TRBJ2-7, with 7 bases identical to TRBD1. The CDR3 length is 13 residues. J was trimmed by 2 bases and V by 6 bases; bases with no gene match: 4. Germline lookup yields CDR1 MNHNY and CDR2 SVGAGI (reference sequence). CDR3 nucleotide sequence: TGTGCCAGCAGCAGGGACAGTCCCTACGAGCAGTACTTC. As protein: CASSRDSPYEQYF.

This clone appeared once. The V call is TRBV5-1, the J call TRBJ2-5; 9 bases are a match to TRBD2. The CDR3 covers 15 residues. The trim removed 3 bases at V and 5 bases at J, leaving 8 bases unmatched. Germline assignment: CDR1 SGHRS and CDR2 YFSETQ. The CDR3 region is CASSSEPLAGETQYF. CDR3 DNA sequence: TGCGCCAGCAGCTCCGAGCCCCTAGCGGGGGAGACCCAGTACTTC.

V gene TRBV24-1 combines with J gene TRBJ1-5; maybe TRBD1 (6 bases). Germline V gene sequence: CDR1 KGHDR, CDR2 SFDVKD. Trimming removed 11 bases at V and 7 bases at J, with 17 bases between. The CDR3 contains 13 residues. CDR3 in amino acids: CAIQGGLLQPQHF. CDR3 nucleotides: TGTGCCATCCAAGGGGGATTACTACAGCCCCAGCATTTT.

The chain couples TRBV18 to TRBJ2-3; no definite D call. Germline values: CDR1 KGHSH, CDR2 LQKENI. The CDR3 totals 15 residues. V was shortened by 2 bases and J by 0 bases, with 9 bases between the two germline ends. CDR3 DNA: TGTGCCAGCTCACCAGGCAGCACGAGCACAGATACGCAGTATTTT. Encoded protein: CASSPGSTSTDTQYF.

The chain has TRBV21-1 and TRBJ2-2. TRBV21-1 is a recognized pseudogene. This CDR3 has 12 amino acids. This chain's CDR3 is CASSRRVGELFF. CDR3 DNA sequence: TGTGCCAGCAGCAGAAGGGTCGGGGAGCTGTTTTTT.

The CDR3 sequence is CASSQDARISNQPQHF. Here the CDR3 DNA reads TGCGCCAGCAGCCAAGATGCGAGGATCAGCAATCAGCCCCAGCATTTT. This chain links TRBV4-3 with TRBJ1-5; no definite D call. This CDR3 has 16 amino acids. V was trimmed by 0 bases and J by 1 base, leaving 10 bases between them. Germline V lookup: CDR1 LGHNA, CDR2 YSLEER.

The rearrangement joins TRBV19 to TRBJ1-5; weak D call: TRBD1 (6 bases). CDR3 length equals 12 residues. CDR1 and CDR2 from the germline V gene are LNHDA and SQIVND (reference sequence). V was clipped by 3 bases and J by 11 bases, with 11 bases between them. The CDR3 nucleotides are TGTGCCAGTAGTATTCAGGGACACACCCAGCATTTT. Translating it yields CASSIQGHTQHF. Full variable domain (rest looked up from reference TRBV19 and TRBJ1-5): DGGITQSPKYLFRKEGQNVTLSCEQNLNHDAMYWYRQDPGQGLRLIYYSQIVNDFQKGDIAEGYSVSREKKESFPLTVTSAQKNPTAFYLCASSIQGHTQHFGDGTRLSIL.

The chain uses TRBV7-2 and TRBJ1-2; D is undetermined. Germline CDR1 reads SGHTA; CDR2 reads FQGNSA. V was shortened by 5 bases and J by 8 bases, with 18 bases between the two germline ends. This CDR3 contains 14 residues. CDR3 sequence: CASSNRAWEGGYTF. The CDR3 DNA reads TGTGCCAGCAGCAACCGGGCCTGGGAGGGCGGCTACACCTTC.

The chain carries TRBV2 and TRBJ1-5, with D perhaps matching TRBD1 (6 bases). The V gene's germline CDR1 is SNHLY and CDR2 FYNNEI. Trimming shortened V by 4 bases and J by 4 bases, and 14 bases separated the two germline ends. There are 15 residues in the CDR3. The CDR3 loop reads CASSVVVGGNQPQHF. The CDR3 DNA reads as TGTGCCAGCAGTGTGGTGGTAGGGGGAAATCAGCCCCAGCATTTT.

This sequence joins TRBV14 and TRBJ1-1; possibly TRBD1 for D (6 bases). From germline, CDR1 is SGHDN and CDR2 FVKESK. Trimming pared 4 bases from V and 6 bases from J, leaving 18 bases between. The CDR3 extends over 15 amino acids. Written as DNA, the CDR3 is TGTGCCAGCAGCCCCGGGGGGGCCCTGGGGGCTGAAGCTTTCTTT. Protein: CASSPGGALGAEAFF.

This chain uses TRBV5-6 with TRBJ1-3; no firm D call. The V end lost 1 base, the J end lost 0 bases, and 11 bases lay between the germline ends. The CDR3 runs to 16 residues. Germline loops: CDR1 SGHDT, CDR2 YYEEEE. CDR3 sequence reads: CASSLWALSSGNTIYF. For the CDR3, the DNA is TGTGCCAGCAGCTTGTGGGCTTTGAGCTCTGGAAACACCATATATTTT.

The DNA of the CDR3 is TGTGCCTGGAGTTCACGCCTGGGGTCTGGAAACACCATATATTTT. Translation: CAWSSRLGSGNTIYF. The chain carries TRBV30 and TRBJ1-3; D is ambiguous. CDR1 and CDR2 from the germline V gene are GTSNPN and SVGIG (reference sequence). Trimming shortened V by 2 bases and J by 1 base, and 12 bases separated the two germline ends. This CDR3 has 15 amino acids.